The present entry profiles one T cell receptor (beta chain) with its context. Its target is not known. The source of the sample is a study of radiotherapy plus CTLA-4 blockade in lung cancer. Looking at the study overall: There were objective responses in around 18% of patients, and around 31% had disease control.

Study results and limitations: Among blood TCR repertoires after radiotherapy plus ipilimumab, tumor-derived clones expanded.

Treatment of patients with chemo-refractory metastatic non-small-cell lung cancer consisted of focal radiation plus CTLA-4 blockade with ipilimumab. Clones were sequenced by immunoSEQ multiplex PCR, and TCRdb holds only the in-frame ones, with some missing. The sample records about 90,000 clones, about two thirds being singletons. The sequencing used peripheral blood, collected from a patient treated with radiotherapy plus ipilimumab. This clonotype was sampled from a human donor with non-small cell lung cancer that progressed on radiotherapy plus ipilimumab.

The CDR3: CASSLNREYGYTF. The CDR3 DNA reads as TGTGCCAGCAGTTTAAACAGGGAGTATGGCTACACCTTC. This chain links TRBV28 with TRBJ1-2; a weak D match, TRBD1 (6 bases). V was clipped by 2 bases and J by 5 bases, with 9 bases between them. Per germline, CDR1 MDHEN and CDR2 SYDVKM. This CDR3 has 13 amino acids.